The source of this T cell receptor beta chain is a study of beta chain features in type 1 diabetes. Study observations and caveats: Patients with Type 1 diabetes showed moderately but significantly shorter TCRB CDR3s in all four CD4+ subsets.

Germline lookup yields CDR1 SGHNT and CDR2 YYREEE (reference sequence). The trim removed 4 bases at V and 7 bases at J, leaving 14 bases unmatched. This CDR3 region has 16 residues. Cells sorted by CD45RO/CCR7/CD25/CD127/CD95/CD27 comprised CD4+ naive, central memory, regulatory and stem cell-like memory cells. Of note for this clone: The antigen is unknown.

Investigators reverse transcribed all isolated RNA, so they sequenced expressed TCRB transcripts. TCRdb's copy holds only in-frame clones and misses some; the assay was immunoSEQ multiplex PCR. The profile shows around 13,000 clones, under 50% of them singletons. The material sequenced was stem cell memory CD4+ T cells from blood. The receptor was isolated from a man between 18 and 35 years old in good health. The chain uses TRBV5-4 and TRBJ1-1, with 9 bases fitting TRBD1. The CDR3 sequence is CASSPTTGTGGVEAFF. Here the CDR3 DNA reads TGTGCCAGCAGCCCAACGACCGGAACAGGGGGCGTTGAAGCTTTCTTT. The full variable domain, in which reference TRBV5-4 and TRBJ1-1 provide the parts outside the CDR3, is ETGVTQSPTHLIKTRGQQVTLRCSSQSGHNTVSWYQQALGQGPQFIFQYYREEENGRGNFPPRFSGLQFPNYSSELNVNALELDDSALYLCASSPTTGTGGVEAFFGQGTRLTVV.